Detailed here is one T cell receptor (beta chain). This sample stems from a study of blood T cell repertoires in COVID-19. Study context: COVID-19 samples from acute and convalescent phases originated in the United States, Italy and Spain. PBMCs, B-cell-depleted T cells, or T cells provided the cDNA or gDNA that made up the material.

Original processing methods: Reference gene primer amplification gave estimated nucleated cell counts. Some clones are missing from TCRdb's copy, which holds only in-frame ones; the method was immunoSEQ multiplex PCR. That table is the source of V, J and clone size, and D and trimming were worked out from the DNA. The sample includes about 190,000 clones, under 80% seen only once; the top ten take about 14%. The CDR3 runs 14 residues. The germline V gene has CDR1 KGHDR and CDR2 SFDVKD. J lost 3 bases, V lost 8 bases, and 8 bases had no gene match. The specimen was peripheral blood. The rearrangement links TRBV24-1 to TRBJ1-2, with TRBD1 identical over 7 bases. This TCR was sampled from a man aged 45 to 65 who had recovered from COVID-19. CDR3 bases: TGTGCCACCACGCCCCACCAGGGGGACTATGGCTACACCTTC. Its translation: CATTPHQGDYGYTF.